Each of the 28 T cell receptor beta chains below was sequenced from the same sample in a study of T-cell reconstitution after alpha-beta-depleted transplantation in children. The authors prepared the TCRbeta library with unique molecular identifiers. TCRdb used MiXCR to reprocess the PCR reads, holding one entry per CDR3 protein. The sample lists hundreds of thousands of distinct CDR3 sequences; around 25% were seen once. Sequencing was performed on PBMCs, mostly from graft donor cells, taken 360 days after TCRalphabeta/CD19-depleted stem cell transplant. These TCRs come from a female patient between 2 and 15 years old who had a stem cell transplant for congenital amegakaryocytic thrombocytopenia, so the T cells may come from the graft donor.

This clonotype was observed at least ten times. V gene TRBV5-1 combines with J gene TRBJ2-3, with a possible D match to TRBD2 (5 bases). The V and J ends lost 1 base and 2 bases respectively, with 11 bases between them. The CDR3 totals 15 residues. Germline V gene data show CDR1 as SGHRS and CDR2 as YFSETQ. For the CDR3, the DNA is TGCGCCAGCAGCTTGCCTACGGGGTACACAGATACGCAGTATTTT. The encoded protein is CASSLPTGYTDTQYF.

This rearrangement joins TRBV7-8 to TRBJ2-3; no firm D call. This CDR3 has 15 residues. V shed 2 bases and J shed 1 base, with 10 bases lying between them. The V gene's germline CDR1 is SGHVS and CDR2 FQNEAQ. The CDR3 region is CASSLRRMGTDTQYF. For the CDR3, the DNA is TGTGCCAGCAGCTTAAGACGGATGGGCACAGATACGCAGTATTTT.

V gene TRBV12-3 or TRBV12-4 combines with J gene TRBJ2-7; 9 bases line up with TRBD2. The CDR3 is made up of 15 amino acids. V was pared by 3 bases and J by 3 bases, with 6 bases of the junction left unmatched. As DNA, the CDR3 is TGTGCCAGCAGTTTCAGCCTAGCGGGGTACTACGAGCAGTACTTC. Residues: CASSFSLAGYYEQYF.

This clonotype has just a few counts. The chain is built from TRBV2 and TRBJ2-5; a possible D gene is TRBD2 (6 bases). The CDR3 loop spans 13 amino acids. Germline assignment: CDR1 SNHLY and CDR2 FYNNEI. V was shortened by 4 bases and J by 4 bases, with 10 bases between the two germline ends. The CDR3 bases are TGTGCCAGCAGTGCGGACGGGAGAGAGACCCAGTACTTC. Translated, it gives CASSADGRETQYF.

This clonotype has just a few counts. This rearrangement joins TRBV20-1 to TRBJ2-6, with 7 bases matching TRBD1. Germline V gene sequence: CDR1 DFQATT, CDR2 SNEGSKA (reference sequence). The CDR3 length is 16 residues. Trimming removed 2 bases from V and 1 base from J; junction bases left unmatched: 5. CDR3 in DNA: TGCAGTGCTAGACGGGACAGAGTATCTGGGGCCAACGTCCTGACTTTC. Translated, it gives CSARRDRVSGANVLTF.

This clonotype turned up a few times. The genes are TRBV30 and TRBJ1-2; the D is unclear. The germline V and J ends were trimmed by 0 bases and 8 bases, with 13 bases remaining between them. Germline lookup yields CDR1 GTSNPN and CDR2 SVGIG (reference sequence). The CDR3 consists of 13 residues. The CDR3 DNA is TGTGCCTGGAGTGTGGGAAATTTTCTCGGCTACACCTTC. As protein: CAWSVGNFLGYTF.

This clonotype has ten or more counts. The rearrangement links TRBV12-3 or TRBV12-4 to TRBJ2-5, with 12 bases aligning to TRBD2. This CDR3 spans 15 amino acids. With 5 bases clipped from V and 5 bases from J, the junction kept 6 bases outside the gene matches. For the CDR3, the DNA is TGTGCCAGCAGTCCGTGGACTAGCGGGGCGGAGACCCAGTACTTC. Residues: CASSPWTSGAETQYF.

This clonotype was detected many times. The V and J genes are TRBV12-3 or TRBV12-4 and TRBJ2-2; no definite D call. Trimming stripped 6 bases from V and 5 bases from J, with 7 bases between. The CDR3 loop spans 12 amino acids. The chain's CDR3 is CASSRLTGELFF. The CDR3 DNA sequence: TGTGCCAGCAGCCGCTTAACCGGGGAGCTGTTTTTT.

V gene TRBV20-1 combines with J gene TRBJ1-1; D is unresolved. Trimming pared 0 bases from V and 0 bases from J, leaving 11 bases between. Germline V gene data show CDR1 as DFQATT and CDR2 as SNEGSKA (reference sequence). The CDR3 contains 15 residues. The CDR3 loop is CSARDGRRLNTEAFF. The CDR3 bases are TGCAGTGCTAGAGATGGGCGGCGGCTGAACACTGAAGCTTTCTTT.

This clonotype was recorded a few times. The CDR3 DNA sequence: TGTGCCAGCAGTAGGTACTACGAGCAGTACTTC. Translation: CASSRYYEQYF. J is TRBJ2-7 and V is TRBV2, with D unresolved. The CDR3 loop spans 11 amino acids. V was pared by 5 bases and J by 3 bases, with 5 bases between. Germline CDR1 is SNHLY and CDR2 is FYNNEI.

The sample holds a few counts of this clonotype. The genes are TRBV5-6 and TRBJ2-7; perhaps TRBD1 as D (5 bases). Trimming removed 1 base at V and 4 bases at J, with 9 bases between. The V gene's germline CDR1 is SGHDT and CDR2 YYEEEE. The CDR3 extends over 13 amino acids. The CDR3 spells CASSLLQGYEQYF. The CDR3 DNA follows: TGTGCCAGCAGCTTGCTTCAGGGTTACGAGCAGTACTTC.

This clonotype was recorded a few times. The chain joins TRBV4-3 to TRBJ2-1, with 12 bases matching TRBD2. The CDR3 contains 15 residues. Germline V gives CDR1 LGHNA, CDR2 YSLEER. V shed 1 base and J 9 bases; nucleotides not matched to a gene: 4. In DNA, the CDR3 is TGCGCCAGCAGCCAAGGCACTAGCGGGAGGTCTGAGCAGTTCTTC. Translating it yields CASSQGTSGRSEQFF.

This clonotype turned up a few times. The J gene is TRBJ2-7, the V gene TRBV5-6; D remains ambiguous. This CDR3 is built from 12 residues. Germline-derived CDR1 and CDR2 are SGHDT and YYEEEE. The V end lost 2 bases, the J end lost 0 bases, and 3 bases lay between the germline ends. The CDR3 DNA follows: TGTGCCAGCAGCTTTTACTCCTACGAGCAGTACTTC. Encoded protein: CASSFYSYEQYF.

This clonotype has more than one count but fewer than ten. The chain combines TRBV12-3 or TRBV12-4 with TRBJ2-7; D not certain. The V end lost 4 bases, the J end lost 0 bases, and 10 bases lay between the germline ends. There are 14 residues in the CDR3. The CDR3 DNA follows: TGTGCCAGCAGTTCCACGCAGGTCTCCTACGAGCAGTACTTC. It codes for CASSSTQVSYEQYF.

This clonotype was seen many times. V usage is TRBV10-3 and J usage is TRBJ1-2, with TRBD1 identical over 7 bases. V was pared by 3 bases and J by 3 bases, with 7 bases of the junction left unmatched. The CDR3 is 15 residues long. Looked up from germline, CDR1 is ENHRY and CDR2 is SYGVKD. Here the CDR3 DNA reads TGTGCCATCAGTGACGGCGACAGGGCGGACTATGGCTACACCTTC. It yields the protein CAISDGDRADYGYTF.

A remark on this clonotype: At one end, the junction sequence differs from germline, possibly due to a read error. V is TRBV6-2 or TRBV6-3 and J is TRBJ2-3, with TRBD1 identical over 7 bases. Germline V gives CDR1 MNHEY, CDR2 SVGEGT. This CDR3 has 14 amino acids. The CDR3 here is CASGHGTVTYTQYF. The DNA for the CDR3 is TGTGCCAGCGGTCATGGGACAGTCACATATACGCAGTATTTT.

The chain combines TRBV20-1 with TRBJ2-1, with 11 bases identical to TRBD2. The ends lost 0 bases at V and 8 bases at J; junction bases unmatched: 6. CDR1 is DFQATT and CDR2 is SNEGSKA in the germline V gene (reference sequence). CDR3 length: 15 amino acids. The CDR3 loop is CSARDSGRAWDEQFF. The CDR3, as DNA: TGCAGTGCTAGAGATAGCGGGAGGGCCTGGGATGAGCAGTTCTTC.

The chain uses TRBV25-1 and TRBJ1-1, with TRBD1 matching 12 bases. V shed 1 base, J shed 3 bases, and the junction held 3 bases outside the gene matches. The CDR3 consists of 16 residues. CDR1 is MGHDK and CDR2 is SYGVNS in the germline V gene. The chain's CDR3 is CASSEWGTGGDTEAFF. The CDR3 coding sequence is TGTGCCAGCAGTGAATGGGGGACAGGGGGCGACACTGAAGCTTTCTTT.

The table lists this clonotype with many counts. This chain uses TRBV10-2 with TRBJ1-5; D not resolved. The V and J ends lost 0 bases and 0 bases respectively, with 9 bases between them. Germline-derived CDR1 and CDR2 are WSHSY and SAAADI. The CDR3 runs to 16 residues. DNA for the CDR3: TGCGCCAGCAGTGAGTCGTACATGTTTAGCAATCAGCCCCAGCATTTT. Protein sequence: CASSESYMFSNQPQHF.

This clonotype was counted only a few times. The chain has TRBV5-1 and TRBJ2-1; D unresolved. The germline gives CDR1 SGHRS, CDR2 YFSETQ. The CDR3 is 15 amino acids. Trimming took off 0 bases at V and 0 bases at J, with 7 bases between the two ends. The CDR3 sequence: CASSLVQSSYNEQFF. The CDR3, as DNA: TGCGCCAGCAGCTTGGTTCAGAGCTCCTACAATGAGCAGTTCTTC.

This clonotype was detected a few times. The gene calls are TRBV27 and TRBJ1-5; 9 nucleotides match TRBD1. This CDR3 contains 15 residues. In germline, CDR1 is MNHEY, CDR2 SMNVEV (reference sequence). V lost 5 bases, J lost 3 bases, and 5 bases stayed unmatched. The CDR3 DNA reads TGTGCCAGCAGTCCCCGGGACAGGGACAATCAGCCCCAGCATTTT. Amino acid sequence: CASSPRDRDNQPQHF.

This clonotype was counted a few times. CDR3 in amino acids: CSTVGTGGVDTQYF. CDR3 bases: TGCAGCACGGTCGGGACAGGGGGCGTTGATACGCAGTATTTT. The gene calls are TRBV29-1 and TRBJ2-3, with 12 bases matching TRBD1. CDR3 length: 14 amino acids. Per germline, CDR1 SQVTM and CDR2 ANQGSEA. The V gene end was trimmed by 8 bases and the J gene end by 6 bases; junction bases not matched to a gene: 9.

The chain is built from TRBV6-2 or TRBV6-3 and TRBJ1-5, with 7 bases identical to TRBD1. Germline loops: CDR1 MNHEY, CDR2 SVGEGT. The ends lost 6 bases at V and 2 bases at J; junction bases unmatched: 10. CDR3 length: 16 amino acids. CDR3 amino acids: CASSRTRGGGNQPQHF. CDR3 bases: TGTGCCAGCAGCCGTACCAGGGGGGGGGGCAATCAGCCCCAGCATTTT.

In nucleotides, the CDR3 is TGCAGTGCTCCCTCGGGGGCGGGGGCCAACTACAATGAGCAGTTCTTC. Protein sequence: CSAPSGAGANYNEQFF. The rearrangement uses TRBV20-1 and TRBJ2-1, with D perhaps matching TRBD2 (7 bases). Germline CDR1 and CDR2: DFQATT and SNEGSKA (reference sequence). Trimming cost V 5 bases and J 3 bases, with 20 bases left between them. The CDR3 totals 16 residues.

The CDR3 DNA is TGCAGTGCTAGGGACGTCCTTAATTCACCCCTCCACTTT. Its translation: CSARDVLNSPLHF. The chain uses TRBV20-1 and TRBJ1-6; D gene ambiguous. The germline CDR1 and CDR2 sequences are DFQATT and SNEGSKA (reference sequence). V lost 3 bases to trimming and J lost 6 bases, with 9 bases between them. CDR3 size: 13 residues.

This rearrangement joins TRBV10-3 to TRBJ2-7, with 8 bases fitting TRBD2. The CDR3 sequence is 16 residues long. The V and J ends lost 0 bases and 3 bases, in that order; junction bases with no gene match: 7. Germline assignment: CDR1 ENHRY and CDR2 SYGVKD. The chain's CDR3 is CAISESRASGLYEQYF. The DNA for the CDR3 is TGTGCCATCAGTGAGTCACGGGCTAGCGGGCTCTACGAGCAGTACTTC.

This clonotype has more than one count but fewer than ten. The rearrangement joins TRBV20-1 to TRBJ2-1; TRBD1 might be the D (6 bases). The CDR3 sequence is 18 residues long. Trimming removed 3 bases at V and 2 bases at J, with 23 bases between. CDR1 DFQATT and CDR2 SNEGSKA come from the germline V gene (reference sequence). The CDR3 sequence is CSARGIPLRGVPYNEQFF. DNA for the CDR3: TGCAGTGCTAGGGGGATTCCCCTCAGGGGAGTCCCCTACAATGAGCAGTTCTTC.

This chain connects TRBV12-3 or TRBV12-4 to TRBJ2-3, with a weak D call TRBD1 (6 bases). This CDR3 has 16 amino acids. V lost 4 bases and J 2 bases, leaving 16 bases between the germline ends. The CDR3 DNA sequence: TGTGCCAGCAGTTCCCAAGGGGGTATAATCACAGATACGCAGTATTTT. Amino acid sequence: CASSSQGGIITDTQYF.